The rows below give T cell receptor beta chains drawn from one sample of a study of tumor and adjacent non-tumor tissue in lung cancer. TCRdb fed the multiplex PCR reads into MiXCR, producing one record per CDR3 protein. Here the sample spans about 200,000 distinct CDR3 sequences, 60% to 75% being singletons. Sequencing used lung tumor tissue. The receptors originated from a man between 60 and 75 years old with non-small cell lung cancer. Each CDR3 is given with its conserved first and last residue. Fields, in order: J gene, D gene, V gene, clone size, CDR3 DNA, CDR3 protein. A D gene is named only where the DNA matches it firmly. Clone size is not always given. Where it is, it says once, few, many or a class for expanded clones.

TRBJ2-2,TRBD2,TRBV7-8,NA,TGTGCCAGCAGCCCGGGACTAGTGGGGGTCACCGGGGAGCTGTTTTTT,CASSPGLVGVTGELFF
TRBJ2-7,NA,TRBV6-1,NA,TGTGCCAGCAGTGGAATCGTAGGGGGGTACGAGCAGTACTTC,CASSGIVGGYEQYF
TRBJ2-3,NA,TRBV5-1,NA,TGCGCCAGCAGCTGGGGGAACACAAATACGCAGTATTTT,CASSWGNTNTQYF
TRBJ2-1,NA,TRBV6-5,NA,TGTGCCAGCAGTTCGTTGCATTACCGCTCCTACAATGAGCAGTTCTTT,CASSSLHYRSYNEQFF
TRBJ1-6,NA,TRBV20-1,once,TGCAGTGCTGGAGATACAGGACGGTATAATTCACTCCTCCACTTT,CSAGDTGRYNSLLHF
TRBJ1-6,NA,TRBV20-1,few,TGCAGTGCTAGAGATCAGGGTAGATCACCCCTCCACTTT,CSARDQGRSPLHF
TRBJ1-1,NA,TRBV5-4,NA,TGTGCCAGCAGCCCCGGGACTACGGGCTTAGAAGCTTTCTTT,CASSPGTTGLEAFF
TRBJ1-1,NA,TRBV29-1,NA,TGCAGCGTTGAGAAGGGGCGAGACACTGAAGCTTTCTTT,CSVEKGRDTEAFF
TRBJ2-2,TRBD1,TRBV11-2,NA,TGTGCCAGTAGCTCACGACAGGGGGCGGACGGGGAGCTGTATTTT,CASSSRQGADGELYF
TRBJ2-3,NA,TRBV20-1,NA,TGCAGTGCTGAAGCAGGCCTTAGCACAGATACGCAGTATTTT,CSAEAGLSTDTQYF
TRBJ2-2,NA,TRBV20-1,NA,TGCAGTGTTAGGAGCAGGGGGAACACCGGGGAGCTGTTTTTT,CSVRSRGNTGELFF
TRBJ1-4,NA,TRBV6-1,NA,TGTGCCAGCAACCTTGGGGCTGGCGAAAAACTGTTTTTT,CASNLGAGEKLFF
TRBJ2-6,NA,TRBV4-3,NA,TGCGCCAGCAGCCAGGAAGGTAGCTCTGAGGCCAACGCCCTGACTTTC,CASSQEGSSEANALTF
TRBJ2-7,TRBD1,TRBV6-2/TRBV6-3,NA,TGTGTCACCCAGGGGGACAGTACCTACGAGCAGTACTTC,CVTQGDSTYEQYF
TRBJ2-2,NA,TRBV6-9,many,TGTGCCAGCAGTTATCAGGGGAAGTGGACCGGGGAGCTGTTTTTT,CASSYQGKWTGELFF
TRBJ1-5,NA,TRBV12-3/TRBV12-4,NA,TGTGTCAGCAGTTTAGGTGGACAGAGGGCGAACAATCAGCCCCAGCATTTT,CVSSLGGQRANNQPQHF
TRBJ2-1,NA,TRBV4-2,NA,TGTGCCAGCAGCCAGGAGAGTGGAAGGGGACCCTACAATGAGCAGATCTTC,CASSQESGRGPYNEQIF
TRBJ2-1,NA,TRBV11-1,NA,TGTGTTAGCAGCTTATATGCTAAGCAGTTCTTC,CVSSLYAKQFF
TRBJ2-1,TRBD2,TRBV12-3/TRBV12-4,NA,TGTGCCAGCCAAACTACCGGGGGGTACAATGAGCAGTTATTC,CASQTTGGYNEQLF
TRBJ2-5,NA,TRBV6-1,NA,TGTGCCAGCAGTGAACACGGAGAGTCAGAGACCCAGTACTTC,CASSEHGESETQYF
TRBJ2-5,TRBD1,TRBV20-1,NA,TGCAATGGGACAGGGGTCGGAGAGACCCAGTACTTC,CNGTGVGETQYF
TRBJ2-3,NA,TRBV4-1,NA,TGCGCCAGCAGCCAAGGAGTGGGGGGACCCGATACGCAGTATTTT,CASSQGVGGPDTQYF
TRBJ2-1,NA,TRBV4-2,many,TGTGCCAGCAGCCAAGATTGGACACAGGGAAGCAATGAGCAGTTCTTC,CASSQDWTQGSNEQFF
TRBJ1-5,NA,TRBV20-1,NA,TGCAGTACTACGGTAGGACTCTACAGCAATCAGCCCCAACATTTT,CSTTVGLYSNQPQHF
TRBJ2-2,NA,TRBV20-1,NA,TGCAGTGCGCCCCGGCGGGTGAGTGGCACCGGGGAGCAGTTTTTT,CSAPRRVSGTGEQFF
TRBJ2-5,NA,TRBV6-5,NA,TGTGCCAGCAGTTACTCGATGGGGCAAGAGACCCAGTGTTTC,CASSYSMGQETQCF
TRBJ1-2,NA,TRBV6-2/TRBV6-3,NA,TGTGCCAGCAGTTACCGCCACGACAGTCTTACCTATGGCTGCACATTC,CASSYRHDSLTYGCTF
TRBJ2-5,TRBD1,TRBV29-1,NA,TGCAGCCCCGGACAGGACCAAGAGACCCAGTACTTC,CSPGQDQETQYF
TRBJ2-1,NA,TRBV14,NA,TGTGCCAGCAACAAAAACATTGGTAACGAGCAGTTCTTC,CASNKNIGNEQFF
TRBJ2-7,NA,TRBV11-3,NA,TGTGCCAGCAGCTCCTCAACGGACATCGATTACGAGCAGTACTTC,CASSSSTDIDYEQYF
TRBJ1-2,TRBD1,TRBV6-4,few,TGTGCCAGCAGTGAACATACGGGACAGGGGGCGGAAGGCTACACCTTC,CASSEHTGQGAEGYTF
TRBJ1-5,NA,TRBV20-1,once,TGCAGTGCTAGCGGGGCAGGGAATCAGCTCCCGCATTTT,CSASGAGNQLPHF
TRBJ1-1,NA,TRBV6-2/TRBV6-3,few,TGTGCCAGCAGAGCCTCAGGGACGGGCACTGAAGCTTTCTTT,CASRASGTGTEAFF
TRBJ2-3,NA,TRBV10-2,NA,TGCGCCAGCAGTGAGGGAAACACAGATACGCAGTATTTT,CASSEGNTDTQYF
TRBJ2-7,TRBD1,TRBV7-2,NA,TGTGCCAGCAGTCACAGGGGGCAAATGCAGTACTTC,CASSHRGQMQYF